This is a list of T cell receptor beta chains from one sample in a study of a mutant IDH1 vaccine in newly diagnosed glioma. These TCRs' antigens remain unknown. Repertoires were generated with immunoSEQ multiplex PCR, while TCRdb's copy carries only in-frame clones and drops some. The sample has about 52,000 clones, more than 85% seen once; the top ten hold more than 2%. The source material was PBMCs, sampled from a glioma patient whose treatment included an IDH1 peptide vaccine. These receptors all come from a man aged 45-60 years with glioma. CDR3s include the opening cysteine and the closing phenylalanine or tryptophan. Fields, in order: V gene, J gene, clone size, D gene, CDR3 DNA, CDR3 protein. D genes are given only for firm matches. Clone size appears in some rows only: once, few, many, or a class for an expanded clone.

V gene: TRBV2; J gene: TRBJ1-1; clone size: -; D gene: -; CDR3 DNA: TGTGCCAGCAGTGTGGGGGGTGGGGAAACTGAAGCTTTCTTT; CDR3 protein: CASSVGGGETEAFF
V gene: TRBV5-6; J gene: TRBJ1-5; clone size: once; D gene: -; CDR3 DNA: TGTGCCAGCAGCTTGCGGTATAGCAATCAGCCCCAGCATTTT; CDR3 protein: CASSLRYSNQPQHF
V gene: TRBV19; J gene: TRBJ1-2; clone size: once; D gene: TRBD1; CDR3 DNA: TGTGCCAGTAGTGCTCCCGGGACAGGGGAACGAGGATATGGCTACACCTTC; CDR3 protein: CASSAPGTGERGYGYTF
V gene: TRBV6-6; J gene: TRBJ2-1; clone size: few; D gene: -; CDR3 DNA: TGTGCCAGCAGACCCGGGAGAGGGGGCAATGAGCAGTTCTTC; CDR3 protein: CASRPGRGGNEQFF
V gene: TRBV30; J gene: TRBJ2-2; clone size: few; D gene: -; CDR3 DNA: TGTGCCTGGAGTTCGGCAGGGGGGTTGACCGGGGAGCTGTTTTTT; CDR3 protein: CAWSSAGGLTGELFF
V gene: TRBV9; J gene: TRBJ2-4; clone size: once; D gene: -; CDR3 DNA: TGTGCCAGCAGCCCCGGGACGGTAAAAAACATTCAGTACTTC; CDR3 protein: CASSPGTVKNIQYF
V gene: TRBV11-3; J gene: TRBJ2-3; clone size: -; D gene: TRBD2; CDR3 DNA: TGTGCCAGCAGCTTGACTAGCGGGGTCACAGATACGCAGTATTTT; CDR3 protein: CASSLTSGVTDTQYF
V gene: TRBV27; J gene: TRBJ1-5; clone size: -; D gene: TRBD1; CDR3 DNA: TGTGCCAGCAGTTTATGGACAGGGACCAATCAGCCCCAGCATTTT; CDR3 protein: CASSLWTGTNQPQHF
V gene: TRBV6-5; J gene: TRBJ2-7; clone size: -; D gene: TRBD2; CDR3 DNA: TGTGCCAGCGCCGAAACGGGGGGCTACGAGCAGTACTTC; CDR3 protein: CASAETGGYEQYF
V gene: TRBV7-3; J gene: TRBJ2-7; clone size: -; D gene: TRBD2; CDR3 DNA: TGTGCCAGCTCGGCTAGCGGGAAGGACGAGCAGTACTTC; CDR3 protein: CASSASGKDEQYF
V gene: TRBV14; J gene: TRBJ2-7; clone size: -; D gene: -; CDR3 DNA: TGTGCCAGCAGCCAAGATTTGGTACTTCCCTACGAGCAGTACTTC; CDR3 protein: CASSQDLVLPYEQYF
V gene: TRBV10-1; J gene: TRBJ2-5; clone size: -; D gene: TRBD1; CDR3 DNA: TGCGCCAGCAGTGAGCCTGGGACAGGCGGGAAAGAGACCCAGTACTTC; CDR3 protein: CASSEPGTGGKETQYF
V gene: TRBV6-5; J gene: TRBJ2-7; clone size: -; D gene: -; CDR3 DNA: TGTGCCAGCAGTTCTCCGGGGTCCTACGAGCAGTACTTC; CDR3 protein: CASSSPGSYEQYF
V gene: TRBV18; J gene: TRBJ2-5; clone size: -; D gene: TRBD1; CDR3 DNA: TGTGCCAGCTCACCGGGACAGCAAGAGACCCAGTACTTC; CDR3 protein: CASSPGQQETQYF
V gene: TRBV4-2; J gene: TRBJ2-1; clone size: -; D gene: TRBD2; CDR3 DNA: TGTGCCAGCAGCCAAAGTTATCCGGGAGGGAGCAATGAGCAGTTCTTC; CDR3 protein: CASSQSYPGGSNEQFF
V gene: TRBV4-3; J gene: TRBJ1-5; clone size: -; D gene: -; CDR3 DNA: TGCGCCAGCAGCCAAGAGCCTCTTGGCAATCAGCCCCAGCATTTT; CDR3 protein: CASSQEPLGNQPQHF
V gene: TRBV7-9; J gene: TRBJ2-7; clone size: -; D gene: -; CDR3 DNA: TGTGCCAGCAGCTTAAGTTTGAGGGAGCAGTACTTC; CDR3 protein: CASSLSLREQYF
V gene: TRBV7-3; J gene: TRBJ1-1; clone size: -; D gene: TRBD1; CDR3 DNA: TGTGCCAGCAGCGCAAGCCAGGGGGGCACTGAAGCTTTCTTT; CDR3 protein: CASSASQGGTEAFF
V gene: TRBV19; J gene: TRBJ1-5; clone size: -; D gene: TRBD1; CDR3 DNA: TGTGCCAGTAGCCCCCCGGGACAGAGGGGTCAGCCCCAGCATTTT; CDR3 protein: CASSPPGQRGQPQHF
V gene: TRBV27; J gene: TRBJ1-5; clone size: -; D gene: TRBD1; CDR3 DNA: TGTGCCAGCAGCCGCGGGACAGATAGCAATCAGCCCCAGCATTTT; CDR3 protein: CASSRGTDSNQPQHF
V gene: TRBV6-6; J gene: TRBJ2-2; clone size: -; D gene: TRBD2; CDR3 DNA: TGTGCCAGCAGTCCCCTCGGGAGGGCCGGGGAGCTGTTTTTT; CDR3 protein: CASSPLGRAGELFF
V gene: TRBV5-1; J gene: TRBJ1-3; clone size: -; D gene: -; CDR3 DNA: TGCGCCAGCAGCTTGGATACGACGGGAAGAAACACCATATATTTT; CDR3 protein: CASSLDTTGRNTIYF
V gene: TRBV27; J gene: TRBJ1-3; clone size: -; D gene: -; CDR3 DNA: TGTGCCAGCAGTTTATCGGGACAAATCTCTGGAAACACCATATATTTT; CDR3 protein: CASSLSGQISGNTIYF
V gene: TRBV5-1; J gene: TRBJ1-1; clone size: -; D gene: TRBD1; CDR3 DNA: TGCGCCAGCAGCCCGGGGACAGACACTGAAGCTTTCTTT; CDR3 protein: CASSPGTDTEAFF
V gene: TRBV19; J gene: TRBJ1-2; clone size: -; D gene: TRBD1; CDR3 DNA: TGTGCCAGTAGTACTCGTCAGGCTACCGGGGGACAGGGCACCTATGGCTACACCTTC; CDR3 protein: CASSTRQATGGQGTYGYTF
V gene: TRBV28; J gene: TRBJ1-1; clone size: once; D gene: -; CDR3 DNA: TGTGCCAGCAGTGGCAGGGCTGAAATGAACACTGAAGCTTTCTTT; CDR3 protein: CASSGRAEMNTEAFF
V gene: TRBV20-1; J gene: TRBJ1-2; clone size: few; D gene: TRBD1; CDR3 DNA: TGCAGTGCTAGGGGGGACAGTGGCTACACCTTC; CDR3 protein: CSARGDSGYTF
V gene: TRBV2; J gene: TRBJ2-1; clone size: -; D gene: -; CDR3 DNA: TGTGCCAGCAGTGCAGTTTCCTACAATGAGCAGTTCTTC; CDR3 protein: CASSAVSYNEQFF
V gene: TRBV4-1; J gene: TRBJ2-3; clone size: once; D gene: -; CDR3 DNA: TGCGCCAGCAGAGGAACCTACACAGATACGCAGTATTTT; CDR3 protein: CASRGTYTDTQYF
V gene: TRBV19; J gene: TRBJ2-1; clone size: -; D gene: -; CDR3 DNA: TGTGCCAGTACCCCCGGGATGAGGCGGGATTATGAGCAGTTCTTC; CDR3 protein: CASTPGMRRDYEQFF
V gene: TRBV7-3; J gene: TRBJ2-7; clone size: -; D gene: TRBD2; CDR3 DNA: TGTGCCAGCAGCCCGACGGGGACTAGCGGAGCCTACGAGCAGTACTTC; CDR3 protein: CASSPTGTSGAYEQYF
V gene: TRBV1; J gene: TRBJ2-1; clone size: -; D gene: -; CDR3 DNA: TGCACCAGCAGCCAAATGAGTCCTTGCGGACTAGCCTTTTACAATGAGCAGTTCTTC; CDR3 protein: CTSSQMSPCGLAFYNEQFF
V gene: TRBV30; J gene: TRBJ1-6; clone size: -; D gene: -; CDR3 DNA: TGTGCCTGGAGTGTACGGGGGCGGGGAGGACCCCTCCACTTT; CDR3 protein: CAWSVRGRGGPLHF
V gene: TRBV4-1; J gene: TRBJ2-3; clone size: -; D gene: TRBD1; CDR3 DNA: TGCGCCAGCAGCCAATCGGACAGGGGCACAGATACGCAGTATTTT; CDR3 protein: CASSQSDRGTDTQYF
V gene: TRBV7-9; J gene: TRBJ1-2; clone size: -; D gene: -; CDR3 DNA: TGTGCCAGCAGCTTATCGGATGGGACCACCTCCTACACCTTC; CDR3 protein: CASSLSDGTTSYTF
V gene: TRBV18; J gene: TRBJ2-1; clone size: -; D gene: -; CDR3 DNA: TGTGCCAGCTCACCCCGGGGGGCGACTAATGAGCAGTTCTTC; CDR3 protein: CASSPRGATNEQFF
V gene: TRBV7-8; J gene: TRBJ1-2; clone size: -; D gene: -; CDR3 DNA: TGTGCCAGCAGCTTAGTAGTCAGACCAACCCCCAACTATGGCTACACCTTC; CDR3 protein: CASSLVVRPTPNYGYTF